The rows below give T cell receptor beta chains drawn from one sample of a study of blood T cell repertoires in COVID-19. This table comes from immunoSEQ multiplex PCR, and its TCRdb copy is limited to in-frame clones, with some not included. The data contain some 130,000 clones, 87% of them singletons. The sequencing sample was made of peripheral blood. The receptors come from a woman in her fifties or sixties with acute or convalescent COVID-19. CDR3s include the opening cysteine and the closing phenylalanine or tryptophan. The D gene is left open where the match is weak. Where a row states a size, it is once, few, many or the class of an expanded clone; other rows omit it.

J gene,V gene,clone size,D gene,CDR3 DNA,CDR3 protein
TRBJ1-1,TRBV30,-,-,TGTGCCTGGAGCGCCCAGGGGACTGAAGCTTTCTTT,CAWSAQGTEAFF
TRBJ2-2,TRBV3-1/TRBV3-2,-,-,TGTGCCAGCAGCCAAGGGAGCGTCGGGGAGCTGTTTTTT,CASSQGSVGELFF
TRBJ1-4,TRBV27,-,-,TGTGCCAGCAGTTTAGGAGGCTTAGGGGAAAAACTGTTTTTT,CASSLGGLGEKLFF
TRBJ2-1,TRBV7-2,once,-,TGTGCCAGCAGCTTAGCGTATAGCTCCTACAATGAGCAGTTCTTC,CASSLAYSSYNEQFF
TRBJ1-1,TRBV12-5,-,TRBD1,TGTGCTAGTGGTTTGCGACAGGGGGCTGAAGCTTTCTTT,CASGLRQGAEAFF
TRBJ1-2,TRBV30,-,-,TGTGCCTGGTGGCCTTCCCAGGGGAACTATGGCTACACCTTC,CAWWPSQGNYGYTF
TRBJ2-2,TRBV7-9,-,-,TGTGCCAGCATCCGGACAGACACGAACACCGGGGAGCTGTTTTTT,CASIRTDTNTGELFF
TRBJ1-3,TRBV9,-,-,TGTGCCAGCAGCGTAGGGCAGGGATCCAGGTCTGGAAACACCATATATTTT,CASSVGQGSRSGNTIYF
TRBJ2-7,TRBV27,-,TRBD2,TGTGCCAGCAGTTCGCCCCGGACTAGCGGGACGCGGGAGCAGTACTTC,CASSSPRTSGTREQYF
TRBJ2-5,TRBV3-1/TRBV3-2,-,-,TGTGCCAGCAGCTTCCTACAGGGGAGGGAGACCCAGTACTTC,CASSFLQGRETQYF
TRBJ1-1,TRBV29-1,-,-,TGCAGCGTTGCTAGGGAGTGGAACACTGAAGCTTTCTTT,CSVAREWNTEAFF
TRBJ2-4,TRBV20-1,-,-,TGCAGTGCTAGTGGCGATAGCGGCCAAAACATTCAGTACTTC,CSASGDSGQNIQYF
TRBJ2-2,TRBV9,-,TRBD2,TGTGCCAGCAGCGTATCTAGCGGAGGTACCGGGGAGCTGTTTTTT,CASSVSSGGTGELFF
TRBJ1-4,TRBV5-1,-,-,TGCGCCAGCAGCCTGGACCTAGGGGTTGAAAAACTGTTTTTT,CASSLDLGVEKLFF
TRBJ1-1,TRBV14,-,-,TGTGCCAGCACATCAGGTGACACTGAAGCTTTCTTT,CASTSGDTEAFF
TRBJ2-3,TRBV14,-,-,TGTGCCAGCAGCCATCTAGCGAACACAGATACGCAGTATTTT,CASSHLANTDTQYF
TRBJ1-2,TRBV7-2,-,-,TGTGCCAGCAGCTTAGACCACGCGAACCTTAACTATGGCTACACCTTC,CASSLDHANLNYGYTF
TRBJ1-3,TRBV12-3/TRBV12-4,few,-,TGTGCCAGCAATCCGAGCTCTGGAAACACCATATATTTT,CASNPSSGNTIYF
TRBJ2-1,TRBV9,-,-,TGTGCCAGCAGCCTGCAGGGGAGGGCCTACAATGAGCAGTTCTTC,CASSLQGRAYNEQFF
TRBJ2-3,TRBV30,few,TRBD2,TGTGCCTGGAGTGTAGAGCGGGAGGGTGATACGCAGTATTTT,CAWSVEREGDTQYF
TRBJ1-2,TRBV12-3/TRBV12-4,-,-,TGTGCCAGCAGTTCGAGGATGCGGTACACCTTC,CASSSRMRYTF
TRBJ2-7,TRBV3-1/TRBV3-2,-,TRBD2,TGTGCCAGCAGCAGGGGACTAGCGGGAAGCTACGAGCAGTACTTC,CASSRGLAGSYEQYF
TRBJ1-1,TRBV18,-,-,TGTGCCAGCTCACCAGGGCGCGAAGCTTTCTTT,CASSPGREAFF
TRBJ2-3,TRBV10-3,-,-,TGTGCCATCAGTGAATTGGATGTGGGAGTGGGGACAGATACGCAGTATTTT,CAISELDVGVGTDTQYF
TRBJ1-6,TRBV19,-,TRBD1,TGTGCCAGTAGTACCGGGACAGGGGCTTCACCCCTCCACTTT,CASSTGTGASPLHF
TRBJ2-1,TRBV18,-,TRBD2,TGTGCCAGCTCACGGAGCGGGAGTAGAGGTGAGCAGTTCTTC,CASSRSGSRGEQFF
TRBJ2-2,TRBV7-2,-,-,TGTGCCAGCAAGTATGCCGGGGGCACCGGGGAGCTGTTTTTT,CASKYAGGTGELFF
TRBJ2-1,TRBV28,-,TRBD1,TGTGCCAGCTTGCCTTGGGGACAGGGAGAAGATGAGCAGTTCTTC,CASLPWGQGEDEQFF
TRBJ1-4,TRBV5-1,once,-,TGCGCCAGCAGCCTCAACCGGGGGGCTAATGAAAAACTGTTTTTT,CASSLNRGANEKLFF
TRBJ2-7,TRBV9,-,TRBD2,TGTGCCTCCGGGACTAGCGCCTCGCAGCCCTACGAGCAGTACTTC,CASGTSASQPYEQYF
TRBJ1-3,TRBV11-3,-,-,TGTGCCAGCAGCTTCGGACATGGCACTGGAAACACCATATATTTT,CASSFGHGTGNTIYF
TRBJ1-5,TRBV4-2,-,TRBD1,TGTGCCAGCAGTGAACAGGGGGCGGTGGGTCAGCCCCAGCATTTT,CASSEQGAVGQPQHF
TRBJ2-5,TRBV5-4,once,TRBD2,TGTGCCAGCAGCTTGGGTCCCCCGGGAGGGCCAGAGACCCAGTACTTC,CASSLGPPGGPETQYF
TRBJ2-1,TRBV30,-,-,TGTGCCTGGTATCAGTTAAGCTCCTACAATGAGCAGTTCTTC,CAWYQLSSYNEQFF
TRBJ2-7,TRBV5-4,few,-,TGTGCCAGCAGCTCTCAGACACATTCCTACGAGCAGTACTTC,CASSSQTHSYEQYF
TRBJ1-1,TRBV3-1/TRBV3-2,-,-,TGTGCCAGCAGCTACGACCAGGCGGGCAACACTGAAGCTTTCTTT,CASSYDQAGNTEAFF
TRBJ1-1,TRBV2,-,-,TGTGCCAGCAGGCTGACGGGAAACACTGAAGCTTTCTTT,CASRLTGNTEAFF
TRBJ2-7,TRBV28,-,TRBD1,TGTGCCAGCAGTACCCGGGACAGAAGATACGAGCAGTACTTC,CASSTRDRRYEQYF
TRBJ2-7,TRBV6-1,-,-,TGTGCCAGCAGTGAACACATTCCCTACGAGCAGTACTTC,CASSEHIPYEQYF
TRBJ2-3,TRBV3-1/TRBV3-2,-,TRBD2,TGTGCCAGCAGCCAATCCGATAGCGGGACGCAGTATTTT,CASSQSDSGTQYF